This T cell receptor (beta chain) is drawn from a study of T cells of healthy individuals. There are a few counts of this clonotype. This CDR3 contains 16 residues. V dropped 2 bases and J dropped 5 bases, with 18 bases sitting between them. TCRdb reanalysed the 5' RACE reads using MiXCR and keeps one entry per CDR3 protein. The table lists roughly 76,000 distinct CDR3 sequences, roughly 5.1% of them singletons, with 7.5% to 8% in the top ten. The chain couples TRBV12-3 or TRBV12-4 to TRBJ1-2; no clear D gene. The receptor was isolated from a female donor in good health. The CDR3, as DNA: TGTGCCAGCAGTTTACAGGTGGCGGCGGTAGTATATGGCTACACCTTC. It codes for CASSLQVAAVVYGYTF.